This T cell receptor (beta chain) was identified in a study of PD-1 blockade in classical Hodgkin lymphoma. The time point: cycle 4 day 1 (C4D1), after less than 7 weeks of nivolumab. Each and every patient relapsed after autologous stem cell transplantation, and patients got differing brentuximab vedotin exposure. Generated by immunoSEQ multiplex PCR, the TCRdb table keeps only in-frame clones and is missing some. This sample yields about 89,000 clones, of which over 75% are seen a single time; under 3.5% belongs to the top ten. Germline V gene data show CDR1 as GTSNPN and CDR2 as SVGIG (reference sequence). There are 15 residues in the CDR3. V dropped 1 base and J dropped 4; count of bases not matched to a gene: 3.

The origin of this receptor is a human donor with classical Hodgkin lymphoma. Sample: peripheral blood mononuclear cells (PBMCs), taken before the fourth cycle of nivolumab. The chain combines TRBV30 with TRBJ2-2; 10 bases match TRBD1. CDR3 DNA sequence: TGTGCCTGGAGTGCGGACAGGGGGGGCACCGGGGAGCTGTTTTTT. Protein: CAWSADRGGTGELFF.